Here is one T cell receptor beta chain with its context. What it recognizes is unknown. This sample was included in a study of OX40 agonist ivuxolimab in advanced cancers. Study-wide background: Ivuxolimab, which is an agonistic anti-OX40 (CD134) antibody, was administered to the patients. Each dose-escalation patient presented with hepatocellular carcinoma, melanoma, renal cell or head and neck cancer. The group had a mean age of around 60 years, ranged from roughly 20 to 79, and was 82.7% male.

Study results and caveats: At 0.1 to 3.0 mg/kg and by week 6, CD4+ and CD8+ T cells in the blood had expanded clonally.

The protocol was immunoSEQ multiplex PCR, while the TCRdb copy is restricted to in-frame clones and leaves out a portion. Of about 73,000 clones in the sample, 80% to 95% were seen once. The CDR3 runs to 14 residues. Unmatched junction bases numbered 3, after V lost 5 bases and J lost 3 bases. The germline V gene has CDR1 LNHDA and CDR2 SQIVND (reference sequence). The rearrangement uses TRBV19 and TRBJ2-7; TRBD2 agrees at 11 bases. The starting material was CD4+ or CD8+ T cells sorted from blood, obtained in a trial of the OX40 agonist ivuxolimab. This TCR derives from an adult with an advanced solid tumor such as melanoma, head and neck, liver or kidney cancer. CDR3 in DNA: TGTGCCAGTAGTCCCGGGACTAGCGGCTACGAGCAGTACTTC. Translated: CASSPGTSGYEQYF.